These 9 T cell receptor beta chains originate from one sample sequenced in a study of CD4 T cells in relation to SARS-CoV-2 and coronaviruses (dated by TCRdb to about 2021). The protocol used for the library was the immunoSEQ multiplex PCR assay. TCRdb mirrors the immuneACCESS table, restricted to in-frame sequences. Some clones are absent from its copies; in checked studies, under half trace to an unresolved V gene, and the reason for the others is unknown. Present in this sample are about 38,000 clones, 60% to 80% of which were seen just once. The ten largest make up about a fifth of the sample. These receptors lack a known antigen. What was sequenced was memory CD4+ T cells from PBMCs, cultured in vitro. The sample's cell subset or site label, in plain terms: memory (non-naive) CD4+ T cells. The receptor set was obtained from an adult with COVID-19.

This chain links TRBV5-4 with TRBJ1-1; the D is unclear. Germline assignment: CDR1 SGHNT and CDR2 YYREEE (reference sequence). This CDR3 is 15 amino acids long. V lost 0 bases and J 0 bases, leaving 9 bases between the germline ends. CDR3 nucleotides: TGTGCCAGCAGCTTGGAGGGAGCGCTGAACACTGAAGCTTTCTTT. Encoded protein: CASSLEGALNTEAFF.

The chain recombines TRBV6-2 or TRBV6-3 with TRBJ1-5, with 10 bases identical to TRBD1. CDR1 is MNHEY, CDR2 SVGEGT, per germline. The trim removed 2 bases at V and 5 bases at J, leaving 3 bases unmatched. The length of the CDR3 is 15 residues. The CDR3 reads CASSYGTGEHQPQHF. CDR3 nucleotide sequence: TGTGCCAGCAGTTACGGGACAGGGGAACATCAGCCCCAGCATTTT.

The rearrangement links TRBV7-9 to TRBJ2-7, with D tentatively TRBD2 (5 bases). There are 15 residues in the CDR3. Per germline, CDR1 SEHNR and CDR2 FQNEAQ (reference sequence). Trimming took 1 base from V and 6 from J, leaving 16 bases between them. CDR3 DNA sequence: TGTGCCAGCAGCTTAGGCGGAGGTTGGGGTCTCGAGCAGTACTTC. Its protein is CASSLGGGWGLEQYF.

This rearrangement joins TRBV28 to TRBJ1-5; 7 nucleotides agree with TRBD1. Germline CDR1 and CDR2: MDHEN and SYDVKM. Trimming cost V 9 bases and J 4 bases; bases outside gene matches: 18. The CDR3 contains 17 residues. In DNA, the CDR3 is TGTGCCAGTATCGGCTTCGGGGCGGGACAGAGAAATCAGCCCCAGCATTTT. Amino acids: CASIGFGAGQRNQPQHF.

The J gene is TRBJ1-1, the V gene TRBV28, with D unclear. The CDR3 length is 18 residues. Germline V gene data show CDR1 as MDHEN and CDR2 as SYDVKM. V was clipped by 7 bases and J by 8 bases, with 32 bases between them. Written as DNA, the CDR3 is TGTGCCAGCAAACTATCCCCTCCAAAAATAGTAAATGATGAGGAAGCTTTCTTT. This sequence encodes CASKLSPPKIVNDEEAFF.

This chain joins TRBV28 and TRBJ2-5; 12 nucleotides match TRBD2. This CDR3 region has 16 residues. The germline gives CDR1 MDHEN, CDR2 SYDVKM. V was clipped by 6 bases and J by 5 bases; unmatched bases: 10. The CDR3 DNA is TGTGCCAGCAGCCCTCGACTAGCGGGAGCGGGGGAGACCCAGTACTTC. It translates to CASSPRLAGAGETQYF.

The chain recombines TRBV2 with TRBJ2-3; D uncertain. Germline assignment: CDR1 SNHLY and CDR2 FYNNEI. The ends were cut back, 10 bases at V and 6 bases at J, with 20 bases in the middle. This CDR3 is 14 amino acids long. CDR3 region: CAKNPADLIDTQYF. Written as DNA, the CDR3 is TGTGCCAAGAACCCGGCCGACTTAATCGATACGCAGTATTTT. Full variable domain (missing parts from reference TRBV2 and TRBJ2-3): EPEVTQTPSHQVTQMGQEVILRCVPISNHLYFYWYRQILGQKVEFLVSFYNNEISEKSEIFDDQFSVERPDGSNFTLKIRSTKLEDSAMYFCAKNPADLIDTQYFGPGTRLTVL.

The V gene is TRBV29-1, the J gene TRBJ2-3; D is unresolved. Trimming took off 4 bases at V and 0 bases at J, with 11 bases between the two ends. The CDR3 runs 14 residues. CDR1 is SQVTM, CDR2 ANQGSEA, per germline. The CDR3 sequence: CSVVSTASTDTQYF. CDR3 sequence (DNA): TGCAGCGTTGTCTCCACCGCTAGCACAGATACGCAGTATTTT.

The chain has TRBV7-2 and TRBJ2-7; no reliable D call. This CDR3 region has 16 residues. V lost 3 bases, J lost 2 bases, and 17 bases lay in between. Germline V gives CDR1 SGHTA, CDR2 FQGNSA. CDR3 coding DNA: TGTGCCAGCAGCTTTATTTTTTCGTCCCGGACCTACGAGCAGTACTTC. It is translated as CASSFIFSSRTYEQYF.